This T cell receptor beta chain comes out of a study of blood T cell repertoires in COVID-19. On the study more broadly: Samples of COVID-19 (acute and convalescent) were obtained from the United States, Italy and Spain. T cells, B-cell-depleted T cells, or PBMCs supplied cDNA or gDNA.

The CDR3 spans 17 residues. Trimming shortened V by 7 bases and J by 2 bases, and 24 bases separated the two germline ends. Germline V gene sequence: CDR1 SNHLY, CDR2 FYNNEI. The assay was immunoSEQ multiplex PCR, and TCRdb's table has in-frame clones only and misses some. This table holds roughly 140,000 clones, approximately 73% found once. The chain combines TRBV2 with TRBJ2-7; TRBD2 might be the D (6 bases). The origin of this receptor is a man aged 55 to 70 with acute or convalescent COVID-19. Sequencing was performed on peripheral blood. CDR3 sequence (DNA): TGTGCCAGCAACACTGGGATGGAGGGGAGGAACGCCTACGAGCAGTACTTC. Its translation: CASNTGMEGRNAYEQYF.